The 8 T cell receptor beta chains reported below all come from one sample, sequenced in a study of CD8+ T cells in alopecia areata. RNA, once extracted, was reverse transcribed into cDNA for use as the sequencing template. Using immunoSEQ multiplex PCR, the repertoire was profiled, and TCRdb retains in-frame clones only, with some absent. The profile shows 220,000 or so clones, about 60% of them singletons. Sequencing was performed on CD4+ T cells sorted from blood, taken at week 0. All receptors derive from a human donor with alopecia areata.

As to this clone: The same CDR3 arises from other DNA sequences in this sample as well. The chain carries TRBV25-1 and TRBJ2-1; TRBD2 agrees at 14 bases. This CDR3 region has 15 residues. With V trimmed by 2 bases and J by 10 bases, 4 bases remained unmatched. CDR1 and CDR2 (germline): MGHDK, SYGVNS. Here the CDR3 reads CASSEGLAGGNEQFF. CDR3 nucleotides: TGTGCCAGCAGTGAAGGACTAGCGGGAGGAAACGAGCAGTTCTTC.

V gene TRBV10-3 combines with J gene TRBJ2-4; the D gene is possibly TRBD1 (6 bases). Trimming shortened V by 0 bases and J by 0 bases, and 12 bases separated the two germline ends. Germline V lookup: CDR1 ENHRY, CDR2 SYGVKD. The CDR3 extends over 17 amino acids. CDR3 region: CAISESKDSLAKNIQYF. The CDR3 nucleotides are TGTGCCATCAGTGAGTCGAAGGACAGTCTAGCCAAAAACATTCAGTACTTC.

The chain links TRBV2 to TRBJ1-2; D gene unclear. V lost 4 bases and J lost 2, with 23 bases in between. Germline V gene data show CDR1 as SNHLY and CDR2 as FYNNEI. This CDR3 is 18 amino acids long. The CDR3 region has the DNA TGTGCCAGCAGTGGGTTGGCGGGCAGCCGAAAGTCAAACTATGGCTACACCTTC. Protein product: CASSGLAGSRKSNYGYTF. Based on the CDR3 plus reference TRBV2 and TRBJ1-2, the full variable domain is EPEVTQTPSHQVTQMGQEVILRCVPISNHLYFYWYRQILGQKVEFLVSFYNNEISEKSEIFDDQFSVERPDGSNFTLKIRSTKLEDSAMYFCASSGLAGSRKSNYGYTFGSGTRLTVV.

The rearrangement joins TRBV6-5 to TRBJ2-1, with 7 bases that match TRBD2. CDR1 is MNHEY, CDR2 SVGAGI, per germline. The CDR3 extends over 15 amino acids. V shed 7 bases, J shed 2 bases, and the junction held 8 bases outside the gene matches. The CDR3 protein is CASNPTSSTYNEQFF. The CDR3 DNA follows: TGTGCCAGCAATCCGACTAGCAGCACCTACAATGAGCAGTTCTTC.

This clone occurred a few times. The same CDR3 can be traced to other DNA sequences in this sample. This chain joins TRBV29-1 and TRBJ2-1, with D perhaps matching TRBD2 (5 bases). V was trimmed by 4 bases and J by 0 bases, leaving 7 bases between them. Germline values: CDR1 SQVTM, CDR2 ANQGSEA. There are 13 residues in the CDR3. DNA of the CDR3: TGCAGCGTTGGAGGGAGCTCCTACAATGAGCAGTTCTTC. It encodes CSVGGSSYNEQFF.

This chain uses TRBV29-1 with TRBJ2-1; unclear D gene. There are 15 residues in the CDR3. Germline V gene data show CDR1 as SQVTM and CDR2 as ANQGSEA. Trimming pared 4 bases from V and 0 bases from J, leaving 13 bases between. The CDR3 sequence is CSVGRLPSSYNEQFF. DNA of the CDR3: TGCAGCGTTGGGCGGCTACCAAGCTCCTACAATGAGCAGTTCTTC.

This chain uses TRBV30 with TRBJ1-1; D ambiguous. This CDR3 has 12 residues. Germline V gene data show CDR1 as GTSNPN and CDR2 as SVGIG (reference sequence). Deletions cut 0 bases from V and 6 bases from J, with 8 bases between. CDR3 DNA: TGTGCCTGGAGTGTAGAGAGGGCTGAAGCTTTCTTT. Translation: CAWSVERAEAFF.

The chain is built from TRBV4-1 and TRBJ2-7; 13 positions match TRBD2. This CDR3 contains 16 residues. V trimming: 2 bases; J trimming: 2 bases; junction bases outside the gene matches: 3. Per germline, CDR1 MGHRA and CDR2 YSYEKL. CDR3 DNA sequence: TGCGCCAGCAGCCAACCTACTAGCGGGAGGGCCTACGAGCAGTACTTC. Translation: CASSQPTSGRAYEQYF.